This T cell receptor (beta chain) was obtained from a study of cytomegalovirus exposure and HLA in healthy donors. Broader study findings: In a later analysis, compared with equally common non-associated chains, HLA-associated beta chains were more expanded. TCR beta sequences reportedly predicted most subjects' HLA-A and HLA-B alleles accurately. A link between a missense DCLRE1C variant and TCR beta V- and J-gene trimming emerged from a later analysis.

This PCR relied on a set of 60 Vbeta primers and 13 Jbeta primers. In the authors' methods: Later reanalysis found around 74 million unique TCR beta chains, 10 million to 12 million of them shared. Sequenced by immunoSEQ multiplex PCR; TCRdb stores in-frame clones only, minus some. V, J and clone size derive from that table, while D and trimming were established from the DNA sequence. The data contain 120,000 or so clones, 80% of them seen just once; the ten biggest clones take up approximately 8.4%. Note on this clone: The antigen is not known.

Input material: PBMCs. The origin of this receptor is a man aged 30-40 years in good health and CMV-seropositive.

CDR3 protein: CASSLDLPGNTGELFF. As DNA, the CDR3 is TGCGCCAGCAGCTTGGATCTACCTGGGAACACCGGGGAGCTGTTTTTT. This rearrangement joins TRBV5-1 to TRBJ2-2; D unresolved. Germline-derived CDR1 and CDR2 are SGHRS and YFSETQ. The V end lost 0 bases, the J end lost 1 base, and 10 bases lay between the germline ends. There are 16 residues in the CDR3.